Listed here are 2 T cell receptor beta chains from one sample, sequenced in a study of blood T cell repertoires in COVID-19. Sequencing was performed with immunoSEQ multiplex PCR; in TCRdb, only in-frame clones are kept and a portion is missing. This table has approximately 80,000 clones, around four fifths appearing once. Sequencing was carried out using peripheral blood. These receptors were obtained from a human donor in a cohort sampled during active COVID-19.

V is TRBV2 and J is TRBJ2-3, with 9 bases fitting TRBD1. CDR1 SNHLY and CDR2 FYNNEI come from the germline V gene. CDR3 length: 15 residues. Trimming took 2 bases from V and 2 from J; bases not matched to a gene: 2. The CDR3 spells CASSEWDRVTDTQYF. In DNA, the CDR3 is TGTGCCAGCAGTGAATGGGACAGGGTCACAGATACGCAGTATTTT. The full variable domain, rest sourced from reference TRBV2 and TRBJ2-3, is EPEVTQTPSHQVTQMGQEVILRCVPISNHLYFYWYRQILGQKVEFLVSFYNNEISEKSEIFDDQFSVERPDGSNFTLKIRSTKLEDSAMYFCASSEWDRVTDTQYFGPGTRLTVL.

There are a few counts of this clone. In DNA form, the CDR3 reads TGTGCCACCAGTGATCTAGGGGCCACGGGCAATGAGCAGTTCTTC. The encoded protein is CATSDLGATGNEQFF. The rearrangement joins TRBV24-1 to TRBJ2-1; weak D call: TRBD1 (5 bases). Germline values: CDR1 KGHDR, CDR2 SFDVKD. The CDR3 totals 15 residues. V was clipped by 3 bases and J by 6 bases, with 14 bases between them.